The present entry profiles one TCR beta chain with its context. What antigen it recognizes has not been identified. Per-base quality was not reported, and no clone a single base away is much larger than it. The CDR3 numbers 14 residues from cysteine through phenylalanine. This entry keeps only the CDR3 DNA: 42 bases, framed from base 1. Taken from the germline V gene (reference sequence), the CDR1 and CDR2 loops are SGHNT and YYREEE. V loses 4 bases at its end and J loses 7 bases; junction bases beyond the gene matches: 7. Sample time point, as interpreted from the label and publication: about 28 days (+/-7) after the second vaccine dose. Because spike-specific TCR depth and breadth did not differ between the two schedules, AZD1222 recipients who got a second dose at roughly 4 weeks were pooled with those who got a second dose at roughly 12 weeks. Samples from vaccinated people were obtained from the UK trials COV001 and COV002, which included a single-blind randomized controlled phase 2/3 trial of AZD1222 (ChAdOx1 nCoV-19) in healthy adults. Trial participant PBMC samples were collected at day 0 and day 28 after the second dose for TCRbeta chain sequencing.

The record originates from a study of T cell responses to AZD1222 COVID-19 vaccine (dated by TCRdb to about 2021). Concerning the study at large: A total of approximately 240 trial participants underwent TCR sequencing, of whom some 210 received two doses of AZD1222 and about 25 received two doses of the MenACWY control vaccine. Trial participants were enrolled by age into 18-55, 56-69 and 70-plus year subgroups, with around 140, 26 and 57 TCR-sequenced participants respectively.

Paper-wide results and their limitations: Only five to seven AZD1222 recipients were SARS-CoV-2 seropositive at baseline, limiting conclusions about previously exposed vaccinees. The 56-69-year group was small, and its depth increase did not reach significance, likely because of low power. Because no day 14 peak-response samples were available, the repertoires could be characterized only after the peak T cell response. Participants were mostly white British and included more females than males, and it was suggested by the authors that clonal diversity may have been underestimated. Epitopes outside the regions mutated in the B.1.351 and B.1.1.7 variants were reportedly recognized by nearly half of the unique spike-specific TCRs. Spike-specific TCR breadth and depth rose significantly after two AZD1222 doses compared with day 0 and with MenACWY recipients. The whole spike protein was spanned by vaccine-associated CD4 TCRs, and dominant responses were seen in regions 160-218 and 743-854.

The CDR3 regions of human TCRbeta chains were analyzed by immunosequencing. As for the original processing: Repertoire TCRs were checked for matches against a reference library of SARS-CoV-2-specific TCRs that had been generated using the MIRA antigen-specificity platform. Breadth was defined as the fraction of unique TCRs that were SARS-CoV-2-associated. Depth was defined as the fraction of total T cells that were SARS-CoV-2-associated. Using the MIRA data, each spike-specific TCR was mapped to the spike region that the TCR reacts to and placed in a CD4 or CD8 class. Log10-transformed breadth and depth values were compared by one-way ANOVA with Sidak's multiple comparisons tests. Here the immuneACCESS table is served through TCRdb, limited to in-frame sequences with V and J called. Missing clones are a known gap in these copies; in checked studies unresolved V genes cover under half, and the rest lacks a known reason. V, J and clone size reflect that table, while D and trimming were determined from the DNA. Here the sample has 150,000 or so clones; 91% occur a single time. About 4% of the sample lies in the top ten.

The rearrangement joined TRBV5-4 to TRBJ2-1, and TRBD2 matches 8 of the central bases. Sequencing used peripheral blood, obtained 28 days after the second AZD1222 dose. This sequence was found in an adult who received the AZD1222 COVID-19 vaccine. The encoded CDR3 is CASSPGLAGNEQFF. In nucleotides, the sequence is TGTGCCAGCAGCCCAGGACTAGCTGGGAATGAGCAGTTCTTC.